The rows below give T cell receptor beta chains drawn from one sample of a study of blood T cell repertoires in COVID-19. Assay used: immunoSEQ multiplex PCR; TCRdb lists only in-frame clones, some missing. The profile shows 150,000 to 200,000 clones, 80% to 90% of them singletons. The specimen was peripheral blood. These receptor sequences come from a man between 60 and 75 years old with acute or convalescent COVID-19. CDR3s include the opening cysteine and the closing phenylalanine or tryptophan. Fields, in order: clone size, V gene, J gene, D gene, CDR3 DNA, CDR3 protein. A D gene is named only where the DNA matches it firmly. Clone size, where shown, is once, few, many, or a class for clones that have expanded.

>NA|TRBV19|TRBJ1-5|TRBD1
TGTGCCAGTAGTATCCCCGGACAGGGCTGGCAGCCCCAGCATTTT
CASSIPGQGWQPQHF
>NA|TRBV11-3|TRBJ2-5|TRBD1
TGTGCCAGCAGCTTAGACACAGGGGATGAGACCCAGTACTTC
CASSLDTGDETQYF
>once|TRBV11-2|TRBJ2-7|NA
TGTGCCAGCAGCCCCCTCTGGACAGCCTCCTACGAGCAGTACTTC
CASSPLWTASYEQYF
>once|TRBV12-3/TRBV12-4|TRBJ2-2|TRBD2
TGTGCCAGCAGGCGGGAGGGGACCGGGGAGCTGTTTTTT
CASRREGTGELFF
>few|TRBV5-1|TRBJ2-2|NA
TGCGCCAGCAGCCCTCGGACAGGCGGGGCCACCGGGGAGCTGTTTTTT
CASSPRTGGATGELFF
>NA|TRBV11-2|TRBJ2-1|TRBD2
TGTGCCAGCAGCCGTCCTTTTCGGGCGGGAGATCTCTACAATGAGCAGTTCTTC
CASSRPFRAGDLYNEQFF
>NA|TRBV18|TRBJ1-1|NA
TGTGCCAGCTCACCACAAGAGACAGGAATGAACACTGAAGCTTTCTTT
CASSPQETGMNTEAFF
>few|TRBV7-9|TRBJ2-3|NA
TGTGCCAGCAGGTCCCGGGACTTATCCGTGGATACGCAGTATTTT
CASRSRDLSVDTQYF
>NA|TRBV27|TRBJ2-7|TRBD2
TGTGCCAGCTTCCGCTTAGCGGGAGGCTCCCACGAGCAGTACTTC
CASFRLAGGSHEQYF
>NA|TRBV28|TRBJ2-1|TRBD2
TGTGCCAGCAGAATCCTCCAGGACAGCGGACTAGCGGACTACAATGAGCAGTTCTTC
CASRILQDSGLADYNEQFF
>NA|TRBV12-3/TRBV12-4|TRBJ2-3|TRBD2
TGTGCCAGCAGGACTAGCGGCACAGATACGCAGTATTTT
CASRTSGTDTQYF
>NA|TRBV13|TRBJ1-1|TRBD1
TGTGCCAGCAGCTCCCGAATGGCAGGGGGGTTCACTGAAGCTTTCTTT
CASSSRMAGGFTEAFF
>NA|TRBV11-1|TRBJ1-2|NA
TGTGCCAGCAGCGAAGGGCCTGGGGCCGCTTCCTATGGCTACACCTTC
CASSEGPGAASYGYTF
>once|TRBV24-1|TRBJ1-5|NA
TGTGCCACCAGTGATGCAGGGGAGATCAATCAGCCCCAGCATTTT
CATSDAGEINQPQHF
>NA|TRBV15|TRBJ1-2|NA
TGTGCCACCAGCAGGGTGACGGGTGGCTACACCTTC
CATSRVTGGYTF
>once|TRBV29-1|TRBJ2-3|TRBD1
TGCAGCGGACAGACAGGGGGCCTAGATACGCAGTATTTT
CSGQTGGLDTQYF
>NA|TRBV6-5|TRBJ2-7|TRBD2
TGTGCCAGCAGTTCCCCAGGAACTAGCGGCTACGAGCAGTACTTC
CASSSPGTSGYEQYF
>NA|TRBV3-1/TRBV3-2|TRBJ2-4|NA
TGTGCCAGCAGCCAAGGGGGAGGCGGGACTGCCAAAAACATTCAGTACTTC
CASSQGGGGTAKNIQYF
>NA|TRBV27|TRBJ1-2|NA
TGTGCCAGCAGTGGACAGAAGAATAACTATGGCTACACCTTC
CASSGQKNNYGYTF
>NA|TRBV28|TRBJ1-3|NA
TGTGCCACCAAGAACAGGGTCGTAAACACCATATATTTT
CATKNRVVNTIYF
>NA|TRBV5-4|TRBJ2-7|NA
TGTGCCAGCAGCTCTGGACACTCCTACGAGCAGTACTTC
CASSSGHSYEQYF
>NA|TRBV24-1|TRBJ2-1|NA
TGTGCCACCAGTGATGGGGATGGGGCTAGCGCTACCGGCAATGAGCAGTTCTTC
CATSDGDGASATGNEQFF
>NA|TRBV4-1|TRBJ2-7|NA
TGCGCCAGCAGCCAAGAGGGACCGGGAGCGGAAAACCTCGGCGAGCAGTACTTC
CASSQEGPGAENLGEQYF
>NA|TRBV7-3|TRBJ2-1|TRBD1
TGTGCCAGCAGCTTAACCACAGGGGCTTGGGATGAGCAGTTCTTC
CASSLTTGAWDEQFF
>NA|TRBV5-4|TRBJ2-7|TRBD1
TGTGCCAGCAGCTCGAGACAGGGAGCCACCTACGAGCAGTACTTC
CASSSRQGATYEQYF
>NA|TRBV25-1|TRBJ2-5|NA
TGTGCCAGCAGTGAATATAGGAGAGTGGGAGAGACCCAGTACTTC
CASSEYRRVGETQYF
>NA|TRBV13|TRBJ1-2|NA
TGTGCCAGCAGCCGGGGGGAGACTAACTATGGCTACACCTTC
CASSRGETNYGYTF
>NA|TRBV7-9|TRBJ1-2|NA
TGTGCCAGCAGCCCGTACAGGGCTCACGGCTACACCTTC
CASSPYRAHGYTF
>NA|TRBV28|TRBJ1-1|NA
TGTGCCAGCAGTCCCAATAGGAACACTGAAGCTTTCTTT
CASSPNRNTEAFF
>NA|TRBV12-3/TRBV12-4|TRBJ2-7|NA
TGTGCCAGCAGTTTAGGAGGGGGCGAGCAGTACTTC
CASSLGGGEQYF
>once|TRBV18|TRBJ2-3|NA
TGTGCCAGCTCCCCTACACCGGGACAAACCGATACGCAGTATTTT
CASSPTPGQTDTQYF
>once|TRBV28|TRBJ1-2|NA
TGTGCCAGCAGTTTATACTCGGAGGGCTACACCTTC
CASSLYSEGYTF
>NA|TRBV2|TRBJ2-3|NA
TGTGCCAGCACTCCCGGTGGGCAGGGCACAGATACGCAGTATTTT
CASTPGGQGTDTQYF
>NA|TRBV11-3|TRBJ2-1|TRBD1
TGTGCCAGCAGCTCCCGGGGGACAGGTCGAGCCCCTCTGTACAATGAGCAGTTCTTC
CASSSRGTGRAPLYNEQFF
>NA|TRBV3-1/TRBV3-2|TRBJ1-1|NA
TGTGCCAGCAGCCGCCGAGAGTCGAACACTGAAGCTTTCTTT
CASSRRESNTEAFF